The clone carrying this T cell receptor (beta chain) was seen just once. V lost 2 bases and J lost 5, with 13 bases in between. Germline assignment: CDR1 MNHEY and CDR2 SVGAGI. CDR3 length: 15 residues. This sample was taken from a study of blood T cell repertoires in COVID-19. Profiling relied on immunoSEQ multiplex PCR, and the TCRdb table lists in-frame clones only, not all of them. The sample shows around 310,000 clones, around 91% of them seen only once. The V call is TRBV6-5, the J call TRBJ2-1; a possible D gene is TRBD2 (5 bases). The material sequenced was peripheral blood. This clonotype originated in a woman aged 55-75 years with acute or convalescent COVID-19. CDR3 region: CASSYRASSDNEQFF. The CDR3 DNA reads TGTGCCAGCAGTTACCGGGCTAGCTCTGACAATGAGCAGTTCTTC.